Listed here are 30 T cell receptor beta chains from one sample, sequenced in a study of T cells after yellow fever vaccination. TCRdb re-called the 5' RACE reads through MiXCR, storing one row per CDR3 protein. The table includes under 400,000 distinct CDR3 sequences, around 13% detected once. Source: CD4+ T cells sorted from PBMCs, taken 15 days after the yellow fever booster vaccination. These receptors came from a man aged 18 to 29 who received the YFV17D yellow fever vaccine.

The rearrangement links TRBV12-3 or TRBV12-4 to TRBJ1-5, with D hard to call. The CDR3 totals 14 residues. V lost 6 bases and J lost 0, with 9 bases in between. The CDR3 reads CASSQPYSNQPQHF. The DNA for the CDR3 is TGTGCCAGCAGCCAACCGTATAGCAATCAGCCCCAGCATTTT.

The V call is TRBV20-1, the J call TRBJ2-5, with 12 bases identical to TRBD2. J lost 4 bases, V lost 6 bases, and 9 bases had no gene match. Germline V gives CDR1 DFQATT, CDR2 SNEGSKA (reference sequence). CDR3 length equals 15 residues. The CDR3 DNA is TGCAGTGCCCGACTTCCGACTAGCGGGGGAGAGACCCAGTACTTC. Translating it yields CSARLPTSGGETQYF.

The chain has TRBV20-1 and TRBJ1-6; tentatively, D is TRBD1 (5 bases). The CDR3 runs 12 residues. Trimming pared 6 bases from V and 10 bases from J, leaving 13 bases between. Germline V CDR1 and CDR2: DFQATT, SNEGSKA (reference sequence). This CDR3 reads CSARGVGSPLHF. Written as DNA, the CDR3 is TGCAGTGCCCGGGGGGTGGGATCACCCCTCCACTTT.

This clonotype has only a few counts. V gene TRBV27 combines with J gene TRBJ1-2; 9 positions agree with TRBD1. This CDR3 is built from 16 residues. The V gene's germline CDR1 is MNHEY and CDR2 SMNVEV (reference sequence). V lost 5 bases, J lost 6 bases, and 13 bases stayed unmatched. The CDR3 sequence: CASSESGDRGGNGYTF. CDR3 nucleotides: TGTGCCAGCAGTGAGTCGGGCGACAGGGGGGGAAATGGCTACACCTTC.

The gene calls are TRBV9 and TRBJ2-3, with D unresolved. The CDR3 spans 14 residues. Germline assignment: CDR1 SGDLS and CDR2 YYNGEE. V lost 0 bases and J 2 bases, leaving 7 bases between the germline ends. Here the CDR3 reads CASSVEANTDTQYF. DNA for the CDR3: TGTGCCAGCAGCGTAGAGGCTAACACAGATACGCAGTATTTT.

In its sample, this clonotype was seen a few times. Germline is not matched at one junction end, which may reflect a read error. The chain joins TRBV20-1 to TRBJ2-5; 9 bases are shared with TRBD2. Germline V gene sequence: CDR1 DFQATT, CDR2 SNEGSKA (reference sequence). The length of the CDR3 is 17 residues. The CDR3 region has the DNA TGCAGTGCCAGAGGCTTTCGTAGCGGGGGACAACAAGAGACCCAGTACTTC. Its protein product is CSARGFRSGGQQETQYF.

This chain connects TRBV28 to TRBJ2-1; 8 bases line up with TRBD2. Trimming cost V 2 bases and J 9 bases; bases outside gene matches: 6. The CDR3 consists of 14 residues. The germline gives CDR1 MDHEN, CDR2 SYDVKM. CDR3 region: CASSLIRGGGEQFF. The DNA for the CDR3 is TGTGCCAGCAGTTTAATCCGGGGGGGCGGTGAGCAGTTCTTC.

The chain carries TRBV5-1 and TRBJ1-1; a weak D match, TRBD1 (5 bases). Germline lookup yields CDR1 SGHRS and CDR2 YFSETQ. The CDR3 runs to 15 residues. Trimming stripped 1 base from V and 1 base from J, with 11 bases between. The DNA for the CDR3 is TGCGCCAGCAGCTTGACGGGGGATGAGAACACTGAAGCTTTCTTT. As protein: CASSLTGDENTEAFF.

The gene calls are TRBV18 and TRBJ1-1, with D unclear. V was shortened by 2 bases and J by 1 base, with 14 bases between the two germline ends. The CDR3 is 16 amino acids. From germline, CDR1 is KGHSH and CDR2 LQKENI. In DNA form, the CDR3 reads TGTGCCAGCTCACCAATTCGTGGCGAGGGGAACACTGAAGCTTTCTTT. Translating it yields CASSPIRGEGNTEAFF. Using reference TRBV18 and TRBJ1-1 for the parts outside the CDR3, the full variable domain is NAGVMQNPRHLVRRRGQEARLRCSPMKGHSHVYWYRQLPEEGLKFMVYLQKENIIDESGMPKERFSAEFPKEGPSILRIQQVVRGDSAAYFCASSPIRGEGNTEAFFGQGTRLTVV.

This clonotype was counted only a few times. V gene TRBV9 combines with J gene TRBJ2-5; TRBD2 matches at 12 bases. CDR1 and CDR2 (germline): SGDLS, YYNGEE. Trimming removed 0 bases from V and 1 base from J; junction bases left unmatched: 7. The CDR3 loop spans 18 amino acids. The CDR3 sequence: CASSVDLAGGSRQETQYF. DNA of the CDR3: TGTGCCAGCAGCGTAGATCTAGCGGGGGGGAGCCGCCAAGAGACCCAGTACTTC.

This clonotype has a handful of counts. This chain connects TRBV18 to TRBJ2-5, with D perhaps being TRBD1 or TRBD2 (5 bases each). Trimming removed 3 bases at V and 5 bases at J, with 19 bases between. Germline V CDR1 and CDR2: KGHSH, LQKENI. CDR3 length: 16 amino acids. The CDR3 DNA reads TGTGCCAGCTCACCTTTATCGGGGCCAATTGGGGAGACCCAGTACTTC. It specifies CASSPLSGPIGETQYF.

CDR3 nucleotides: TGCGCCAGCAGCCCAGCGAGGTCGGGCCACGAGCAGTACTTC. This sequence encodes CASSPARSGHEQYF. This chain links TRBV5-1 with TRBJ2-7; no reliable D call. There are 14 residues in the CDR3. Germline CDR1 is SGHRS and CDR2 is YFSETQ. Trimming left V 4 bases short and J 5 bases short, with 16 bases between.

The chain joins TRBV24-1 to TRBJ1-2; D not certain. CDR1 is KGHDR and CDR2 is SFDVKD in the germline V gene. This CDR3 is built from 12 residues. Trimming took off 4 bases at V and 6 bases at J, with 8 bases between the two ends. Written as DNA, the CDR3 is TGTGCCACCAGTGACACTTGGGATGGCTACACCTTC. Its protein is CATSDTWDGYTF.

This sequence joins TRBV25-1 and TRBJ2-3; 7 positions agree with TRBD2. This CDR3 spans 16 amino acids. Germline V CDR1 and CDR2: MGHDK, SYGVNS. Trimming took 1 base from V and 2 from J; bases not matched to a gene: 6. The DNA for the CDR3 is TGTGCCAGCAGTGAATCCCCGGGAGGATTCACAGATACGCAGTATTTT. It encodes CASSESPGGFTDTQYF.

This clonotype was counted a few times. This sequence joins TRBV6-2 or TRBV6-3 and TRBJ2-1; D possibly corresponds to TRBD2 (7 bases). V lost 11 bases and J 0 bases, leaving 17 bases between the germline ends. The CDR3 is made up of 15 amino acids. CDR1 is MNHEY and CDR2 is SVGEGT in the germline V gene. The CDR3 DNA sequence: TGTGCCGGGGGGGGGGCCAGAAGCTCCTACAATGAGCAGTTCTTC. This gives the protein CAGGGARSSYNEQFF.

CDR3: CASSLAGPQFF. CDR3 nucleotides: TGTGCCAGCAGTTTAGCGGGCCCCCAGTTCTTC. The chain joins TRBV6-2 or TRBV6-3 to TRBJ2-1; 7 bases map to TRBD2. Per germline, CDR1 MNHEY and CDR2 SVGEGT. Trimming removed 4 bases from V and 13 bases from J; junction bases left unmatched: 4. The CDR3 is 11 residues long.

This clonotype turned up a few times. The CDR3 nucleotides are TGCGCCAGCAGCCACCAGACCAGCGGGGGAGCCAAAGAGACCCAGTACTTC. Amino acids: CASSHQTSGGAKETQYF. The V call is TRBV4-1, the J call TRBJ2-5; 8 bases are a match to TRBD2. Looked up from germline, CDR1 is MGHRA and CDR2 is YSYEKL. The CDR3 contains 17 residues. With V trimmed by 3 bases and J by 3 bases, 12 bases remained unmatched.

This clonotype was seen many times. The chain combines TRBV11-2 with TRBJ2-5; 12 bases line up with TRBD1. This CDR3 region has 17 residues. Germline V CDR1 and CDR2: SGHAT, FQNNGV. V shed 0 bases, J shed 4 bases, and the junction held 6 bases outside the gene matches. CDR3 loop: CASSLDRDRGRAETQYF. The CDR3 bases are TGTGCCAGCAGCTTAGATCGGGACAGGGGGCGCGCAGAGACCCAGTACTTC.

This chain's CDR3 is CSARDRQGFQPQHF. CDR3 nucleotide sequence: TGCAGTGCTAGAGATCGGCAGGGCTTCCAGCCCCAGCATTTT. V usage is TRBV20-1 and J usage is TRBJ1-5, with TRBD1 as a possible D gene (5 bases). The CDR3 spans 14 residues. Germline CDR1 reads DFQATT; CDR2 reads SNEGSKA (reference sequence). The V end lost 0 bases, the J end lost 7 bases, and 13 bases lay between the germline ends.

This clonotype was seen at least ten times. The chain carries TRBV6-2 or TRBV6-3 and TRBJ2-7; possible D gene TRBD1, 6 bases. Germline loops: CDR1 MNHEY, CDR2 SVGEGT. The CDR3 length is 14 residues. Trimming removed 5 bases from V and 3 bases from J, with 14 bases in between. The DNA of the CDR3 is TGTGCCAGCAGTACGCTCACAGGGTTCTACGAGCAGTACTTC. Its translation is CASSTLTGFYEQYF.

This clonotype has a handful of counts. V is TRBV5-1 and J is TRBJ1-6; 10 bases line up with TRBD1. V was clipped by 4 bases and J by 7 bases; unmatched bases: 5. Germline CDR1 is SGHRS and CDR2 is YFSETQ. The CDR3 spans 15 residues. The CDR3 DNA reads TGCGCCAGCAGCGGCGGGACAGGGGAGAATTCACCCCTCCACTTT. This translates into CASSGGTGENSPLHF.

This CDR3 reads CAAPSQQFLGEGAGETQYF. The CDR3, as DNA: TGTGCCGCCCCCAGCCAGCAGTTTCTCGGGGAGGGGGCTGGAGAGACCCAGTACTTC. The rearrangement joins TRBV6-6 to TRBJ2-5; either TRBD1 or TRBD2 may supply D (7 bases each). With 11 bases removed from V and 4 bases from J, the gap between germline ends came to 35 bases. Germline CDR1 MNHNY, CDR2 SVGAGI (reference sequence). CDR3 size: 19 residues.

The chain carries TRBV6-5 and TRBJ1-5; a weak D match, TRBD1 (5 bases). The germline V and J ends were trimmed by 5 bases and 4 bases, with 15 bases remaining between them. The CDR3 length is 15 residues. Germline CDR1 is MNHEY and CDR2 is SVGAGI. The CDR3 DNA reads as TGTGCCAGCAGTCTTTTCGGGGGGTCTAATCAGCCCCAGCATTTT. This sequence encodes CASSLFGGSNQPQHF.

V is TRBV6-5 and J is TRBJ2-5; D possibly corresponds to TRBD2 (5 bases). Per the germline V gene, CDR1 is MNHEY and CDR2 is SVGAGI. CDR3 length equals 12 residues. Trimming took off 4 bases at V and 7 bases at J, with 10 bases between the two ends. The CDR3 protein is CASSSPAGTQYF. The CDR3 DNA sequence: TGTGCCAGCAGTTCCCCGGCGGGGACCCAGTACTTC.

This clonotype was detected a few times. The rearrangement uses TRBV29-1 and TRBJ2-2; no clear D gene. The CDR3 runs 12 residues. V was pared by 4 bases and J by 6 bases, with 9 bases between. Germline CDR1 SQVTM, CDR2 ANQGSEA. In DNA, the CDR3 is TGCAGCGTTGGGGCGCCGCCCGGGGAGCTGTTTTTT. It yields the protein CSVGAPPGELFF.

This clonotype has only a few counts. The gene calls are TRBV12-3 or TRBV12-4 and TRBJ1-4; unclear D gene. V was pared by 6 bases and J by 0 bases, with 11 bases between. The CDR3 spans 15 residues. The CDR3 DNA sequence: TGTGCCAGCAGCCTCTCTAGCACAACTAATGAAAAACTGTTTTTT. Protein sequence: CASSLSSTTNEKLFF.

The table lists this clonotype with a few counts. This chain connects TRBV25-1 to TRBJ1-3; no clear D. Germline values: CDR1 MGHDK, CDR2 SYGVNS. The CDR3 is 15 residues long. V was clipped by 3 bases and J by 0 bases, with 9 bases between them. CDR3 bases: TGTGCCAGCAGTGACCTCCGCACCTCTGGAAACACCATATATTTT. Translation gives CASSDLRTSGNTIYF.

V and J are TRBV20-1 and TRBJ1-1; D is unresolved. This CDR3 is built from 13 residues. V lost 5 bases and J 5 bases, leaving 15 bases between the germline ends. Per germline, CDR1 DFQATT and CDR2 SNEGSKA (reference sequence). The DNA of the CDR3 is TGCAGTGCTCCCTCCGCCACGAATACTGAAGCTTTCTTT. Amino acids: CSAPSATNTEAFF.

The chain has TRBV11-2 and TRBJ2-3; D possibly corresponds to TRBD2 (6 bases). Between the trimmed V and J ends, which lost 5 bases and 0 bases, there was a span of 18 bases. Germline V CDR1 and CDR2: SGHAT, FQNNGV. The CDR3 loop spans 17 amino acids. The chain's CDR3 is CASSAGTGGTSTDTQYF. The CDR3 DNA reads as TGTGCCAGCAGCGCCGGGACTGGCGGAACTAGCACAGATACGCAGTATTTT.

This clonotype was found a few times. This sequence joins TRBV20-1 and TRBJ1-4; a possible D gene is TRBD1 (6 bases). CDR1 DFQATT and CDR2 SNEGSKA come from the germline V gene (reference sequence). The CDR3 is made up of 15 amino acids. The ends were cut back, 0 bases at V and 7 bases at J, with 15 bases in the middle. DNA of the CDR3: TGCAGTGCTAGAGACCCTACAGGGCCGGGTGAAAAACTGTTTTTT. It is translated as CSARDPTGPGEKLFF.